The T cell receptor (beta chain) under discussion was sequenced for a study of OX40 agonist ivuxolimab in advanced cancers. The study's findings and limits: CD8+ T cells averaged more expanded clones than CD4+.

Clones were read by immunoSEQ multiplex PCR, and TCRdb kept only the in-frame ones, dropping some. The repertoire includes 92,000 or so clones, 85% to 90% of them detected once, and over 7% sits in the top ten. With respect to this clone: Its antigen remains unknown.

The V end lost 2 bases, the J end lost 1 base, and 5 bases lay between the germline ends. Germline V lookup: CDR1 MNHEY, CDR2 SVGAGI. CDR3 length: 13 residues. This TCR came from an adult with an advanced solid tumor such as melanoma, head and neck, liver or kidney cancer. The genes are TRBV6-5 and TRBJ1-2; D uncertain. The sequencing here drew on CD4+ or CD8+ T cells sorted from blood, taken in a trial of the OX40 agonist ivuxolimab. CDR3 in DNA: TGTGCCAGCAGTTACGGCGATAACTATGGCTACACCTTC. This translates into CASSYGDNYGYTF.